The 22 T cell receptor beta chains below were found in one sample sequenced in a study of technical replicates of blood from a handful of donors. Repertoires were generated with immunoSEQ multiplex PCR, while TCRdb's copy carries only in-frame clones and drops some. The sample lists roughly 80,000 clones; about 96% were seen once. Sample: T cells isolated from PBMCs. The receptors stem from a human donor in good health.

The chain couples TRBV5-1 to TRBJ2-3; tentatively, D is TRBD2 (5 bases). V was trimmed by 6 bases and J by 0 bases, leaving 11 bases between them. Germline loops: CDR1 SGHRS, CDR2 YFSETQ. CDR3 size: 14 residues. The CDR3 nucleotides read TGCGCCAGCACACGGGGTGGGAGCACAGATACGCAGTATTTT. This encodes CASTRGGSTDTQYF. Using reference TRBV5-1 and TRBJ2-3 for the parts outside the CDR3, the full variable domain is KAGVTQTPRYLIKTRGQQVTLSCSPISGHRSVSWYQQTPGQGLQFLFEYFSETQRNKGNFPGRFSGRQFSNSRSEMNVSTLELGDSALYLCASTRGGSTDTQYFGPGTRLTVL.

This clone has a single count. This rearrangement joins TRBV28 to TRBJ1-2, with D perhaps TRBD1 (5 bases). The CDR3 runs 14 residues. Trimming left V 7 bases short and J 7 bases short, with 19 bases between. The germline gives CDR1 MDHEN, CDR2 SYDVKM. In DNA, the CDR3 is TGTGCCAGCACCGTTACGGGGGAAAGGCGTGGCTACACCTTC. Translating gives CASTVTGERRGYTF.

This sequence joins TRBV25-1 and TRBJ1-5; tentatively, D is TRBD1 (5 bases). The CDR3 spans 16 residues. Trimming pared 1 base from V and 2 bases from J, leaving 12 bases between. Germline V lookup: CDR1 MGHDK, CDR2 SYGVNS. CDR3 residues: CASSEFRGSGNQPQHF. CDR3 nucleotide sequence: TGTGCCAGCAGTGAATTTAGGGGAAGTGGCAATCAGCCCCAGCATTTT.

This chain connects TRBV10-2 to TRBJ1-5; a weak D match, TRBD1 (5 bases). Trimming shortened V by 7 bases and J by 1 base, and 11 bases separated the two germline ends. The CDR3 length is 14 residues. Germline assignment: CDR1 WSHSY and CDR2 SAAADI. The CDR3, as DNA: TGCGCCAGCAATCAGGGAACGAGCAATCAGCCCCAGCATTTT. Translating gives CASNQGTSNQPQHF.

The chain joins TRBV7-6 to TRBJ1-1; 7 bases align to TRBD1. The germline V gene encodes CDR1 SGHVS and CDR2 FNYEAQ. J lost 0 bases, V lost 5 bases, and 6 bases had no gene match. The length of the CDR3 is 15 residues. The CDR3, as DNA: TGTGCCAGCAGCCCACGACAGGGAATGAACACTGAAGCTTTCTTT. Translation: CASSPRQGMNTEAFF.

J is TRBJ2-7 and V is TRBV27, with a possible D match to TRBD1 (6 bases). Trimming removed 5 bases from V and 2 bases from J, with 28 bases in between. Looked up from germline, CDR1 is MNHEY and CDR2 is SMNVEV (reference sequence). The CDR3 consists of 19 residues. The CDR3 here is CASSLHIPQGGRITYEQYF. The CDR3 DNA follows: TGTGCCAGCAGTCTCCATATACCACAGGGCGGTCGGATTACCTACGAGCAGTACTTC.

In nucleotides, the CDR3 is TGCGCCAGCAGCCCGACAGCAAACCAAGAGACCCAGTACTTC. Amino acids: CASSPTANQETQYF. This rearrangement joins TRBV5-1 to TRBJ2-5, with a tentative D call TRBD1 (5 bases). V shed 4 bases and J shed 0 bases, with 10 bases lying between them. The V gene's germline CDR1 is SGHRS and CDR2 YFSETQ. CDR3 length equals 14 residues.

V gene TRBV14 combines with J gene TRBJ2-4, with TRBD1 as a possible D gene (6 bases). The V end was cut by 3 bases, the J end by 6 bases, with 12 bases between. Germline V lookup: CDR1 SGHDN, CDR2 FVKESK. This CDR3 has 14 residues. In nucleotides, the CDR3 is TGTGCCAGCAGCCACCCCGACAGGTTAAACATTCAGTACTTC. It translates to CASSHPDRLNIQYF.

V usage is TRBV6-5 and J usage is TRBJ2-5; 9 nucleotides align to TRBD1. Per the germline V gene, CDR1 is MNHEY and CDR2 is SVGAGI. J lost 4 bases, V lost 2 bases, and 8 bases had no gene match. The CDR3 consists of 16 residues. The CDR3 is CASSYPKDRGGETQYF. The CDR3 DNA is TGTGCCAGCAGTTACCCAAAGGACAGGGGTGGAGAGACCCAGTACTTC.

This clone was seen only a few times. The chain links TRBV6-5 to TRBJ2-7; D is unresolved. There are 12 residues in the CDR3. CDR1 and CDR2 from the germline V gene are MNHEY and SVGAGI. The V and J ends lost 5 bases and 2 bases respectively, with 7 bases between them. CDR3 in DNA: TGTGCCAGCAGTACGCACACCTACGAGCAGTACTTC. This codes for CASSTHTYEQYF.

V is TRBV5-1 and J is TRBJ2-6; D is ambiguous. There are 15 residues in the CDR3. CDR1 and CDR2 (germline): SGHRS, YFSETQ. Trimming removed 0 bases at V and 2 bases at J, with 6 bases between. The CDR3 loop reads CASSLDAAGANVLTF. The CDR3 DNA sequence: TGCGCCAGCAGCTTGGATGCAGCTGGGGCCAACGTCCTGACTTTC.

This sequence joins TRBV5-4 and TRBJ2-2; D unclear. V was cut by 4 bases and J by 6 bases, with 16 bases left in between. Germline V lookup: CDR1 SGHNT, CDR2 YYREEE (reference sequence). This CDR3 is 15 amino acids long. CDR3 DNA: TGTGCCAGCAGCCAAAACTTAAAAGAAGCCGGGGAGCTGTTTTTT. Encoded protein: CASSQNLKEAGELFF.

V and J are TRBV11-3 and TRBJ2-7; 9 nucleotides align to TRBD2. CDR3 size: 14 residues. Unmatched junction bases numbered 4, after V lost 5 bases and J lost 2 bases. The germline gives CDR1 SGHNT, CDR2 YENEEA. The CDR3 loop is CASSNSGGPYEQYF. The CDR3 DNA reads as TGTGCCAGCAGCAATAGCGGGGGACCCTACGAGCAGTACTTC.

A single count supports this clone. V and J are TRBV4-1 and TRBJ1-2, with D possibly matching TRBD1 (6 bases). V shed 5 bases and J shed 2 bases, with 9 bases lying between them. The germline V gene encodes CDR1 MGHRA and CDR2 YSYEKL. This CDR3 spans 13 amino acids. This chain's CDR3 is CASSSQGNYGYTF. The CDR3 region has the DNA TGCGCCAGCAGCTCTCAGGGGAACTATGGCTACACCTTC.

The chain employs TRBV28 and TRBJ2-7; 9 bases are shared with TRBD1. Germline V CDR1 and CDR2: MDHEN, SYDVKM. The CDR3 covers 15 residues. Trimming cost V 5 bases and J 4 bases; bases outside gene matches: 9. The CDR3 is CASSALGTGLYEQYF. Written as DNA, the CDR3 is TGTGCCAGCAGTGCCCTAGGGACAGGGCTATACGAGCAGTACTTC.

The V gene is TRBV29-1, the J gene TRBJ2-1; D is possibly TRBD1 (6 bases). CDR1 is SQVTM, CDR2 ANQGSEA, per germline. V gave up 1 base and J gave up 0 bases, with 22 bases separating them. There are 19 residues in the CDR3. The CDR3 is CSVEARGGYPTYSYNEQFF. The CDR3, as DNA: TGCAGCGTTGAAGCCAGGGGCGGTTATCCGACGTACTCCTACAATGAGCAGTTCTTC.

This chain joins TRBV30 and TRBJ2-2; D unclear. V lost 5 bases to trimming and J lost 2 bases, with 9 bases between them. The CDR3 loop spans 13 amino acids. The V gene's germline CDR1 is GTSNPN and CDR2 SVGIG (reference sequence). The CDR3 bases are TGTGCCTGGTTGGGCCAAAACACCGGGGAGCTGTTTTTT. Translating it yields CAWLGQNTGELFF.

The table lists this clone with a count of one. The CDR3: CASTGTSLYEQYF. DNA of the CDR3: TGTGCCAGCACCGGGACTAGCTTATACGAGCAGTACTTC. The chain joins TRBV6-1 to TRBJ2-7; 9 bases line up with TRBD2. With V trimmed by 7 bases and J by 4 bases, 5 bases remained unmatched. Germline loops: CDR1 MNHNS, CDR2 SASEGT. The CDR3 extends over 13 amino acids.

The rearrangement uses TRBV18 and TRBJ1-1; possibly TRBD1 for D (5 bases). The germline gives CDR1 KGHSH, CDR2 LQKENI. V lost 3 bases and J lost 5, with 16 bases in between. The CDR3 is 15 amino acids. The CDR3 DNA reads TGTGCCAGCTCACCGCAAGACAGCGCCTTTACTGAAGCTTTCTTT. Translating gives CASSPQDSAFTEAFF.

The CDR3 DNA reads as TGTGCCAGCAGCGAGACAGGGTCAGGCTACACCTTC. This codes for CASSETGSGYTF. This chain joins TRBV7-9 and TRBJ1-2; 7 positions agree with TRBD1. J lost 8 bases, V lost 5 bases, and 5 bases had no gene match. The CDR3 loop spans 12 amino acids. Germline CDR1 SEHNR, CDR2 FQNEAQ (reference sequence).

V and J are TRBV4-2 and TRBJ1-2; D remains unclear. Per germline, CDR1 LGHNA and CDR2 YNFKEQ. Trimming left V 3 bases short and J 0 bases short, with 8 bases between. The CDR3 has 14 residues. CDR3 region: CASSQDSTNYGYTF. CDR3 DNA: TGTGCCAGCAGCCAGGACTCTACTAACTATGGCTACACCTTC.

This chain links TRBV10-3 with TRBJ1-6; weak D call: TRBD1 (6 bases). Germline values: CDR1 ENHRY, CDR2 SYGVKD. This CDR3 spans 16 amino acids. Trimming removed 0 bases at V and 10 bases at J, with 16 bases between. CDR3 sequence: CAISESSGRGNSPLHF. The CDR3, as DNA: TGTGCCATCAGTGAGTCTTCCGGCAGGGGAAACTCACCCCTCCACTTT.